These 26 T cell receptor beta chains originate from one sample sequenced in a study of regulatory T cells in long-lasting Graves disease listed by TCRdb under 2021. Library method: multiplex PCR. Sequencing took place on an Illumina HiSeq 4000. CDR3 regions were amplified by Arm-PCR with iRepertoire HTBI primers to construct TCR beta libraries. TCRdb reprocessing: public reads trimmed at Q25 with fastp, clones called with MiXCR, in-frame beta chains kept. Under each unique CDR3 protein, matching rows form one entry showing the most common genes and DNA. This sample lists roughly 610,000 distinct CDR3 sequences; around 17% were detected once. Approximately 18% of the sample goes to the ten largest clones. The time point label, read with the paper, signifies: newly diagnosed GD, antithyroid drugs for less than 3 months. For both TCR sequencing and RNA sequencing, RNA was extracted from PBMCs using TRIzol.

These same records also appear under a second study, on T cells in Graves' hyperthyroidism and ophthalmopathy.

The sequencing used peripheral blood mononuclear cells (PBMCs), collected at new diagnosis, from a patient treated with antithyroid drugs. All receptors derive from a woman under 40 with Graves disease. Donor details come from another sample of the same person, matched by shared clones.

V is TRBV20-1 and J is TRBJ2-3; 7 nucleotides agree with TRBD1. CDR3 size: 13 residues. Germline V lookup: CDR1 DFQATT, CDR2 SNEGSKA (reference sequence). In nucleotides, the CDR3 is TGCAGCGGTAACAGGGGAAGCACAGATACGCAGTATTTT. Its translation: CSGNRGSTDTQYF.

This chain uses TRBV9 with TRBJ2-7; 10 bases fit TRBD1. V trimming: 3 bases; J trimming: 4 bases; junction bases outside the gene matches: 7. The germline V gene has CDR1 SGDLS and CDR2 YYNGEE. This CDR3 comprises 15 residues. This CDR3 reads CASSARTGGLYEQYF. The CDR3 coding sequence is TGTGCCAGCAGCGCTCGGACAGGGGGGTTATACGAGCAGTACTTC.

This clonotype was detected a few times. The rearrangement joins TRBV7-9 to TRBJ2-6; D unresolved. V shed 5 bases and J shed 2 bases, with 10 bases lying between them. The CDR3 covers 15 residues. Germline CDR1 SEHNR, CDR2 FQNEAQ (reference sequence). The CDR3 DNA sequence: TGTGCCAGCAGCCATCAGATGACTGGGGCCAACGTCCTGACTTTC. Protein product: CASSHQMTGANVLTF.

V gene TRBV30 combines with J gene TRBJ2-7; D call uncertain. Germline V gene lookup returns CDR1 GTSNPN and CDR2 SVGIG (reference sequence). V was shortened by 3 bases and J by 0 bases, with 12 bases between the two germline ends. The CDR3 is 14 residues long. For the CDR3, the DNA is TGTGCCTGGAGCCCCAAAACGGACTCCTACGAGCAGTACTTC. Its protein is CAWSPKTDSYEQYF. Full variable domain (remainder filled in from reference TRBV30 and TRBJ2-7): SQTIHQWPATLVQPVGSPLSLECTVEGTSNPNLYWYRQAAGRGLQLLFYSVGIGQISSEVPQNLSASRPQDRQFILSSKKLLLSDSGFYLCAWSPKTDSYEQYFGPGTRLTVT.

This clonotype was seen repeatedly, ten times or more. This rearrangement joins TRBV6-1 to TRBJ1-1; 8 bases are shared with TRBD1. V was clipped by 4 bases and J by 0 bases; unmatched bases: 4. Germline assignment: CDR1 MNHNS and CDR2 SASEGT. This CDR3 is 15 amino acids long. The CDR3 DNA follows: TGTGCCAGCAGTGTTAACAGGGGGATGAACACTGAAGCTTTCTTT. Residues: CASSVNRGMNTEAFF.

This chain uses TRBV6-1 with TRBJ2-2, with a tentative D call TRBD1 (6 bases). V was cut by 3 bases and J by 4 bases, with 9 bases left in between. The CDR3 is made up of 14 amino acids. Germline assignment: CDR1 MNHNS and CDR2 SASEGT. The CDR3, as DNA: TGTGCCAGCAGTGACAGGGGCGGCACCGGGGAGCTGTTTTTT. This codes for CASSDRGGTGELFF.

This clonotype appeared many times. The chain employs TRBV11-2 and TRBJ2-1, with 10 positions matching TRBD2. Germline V CDR1 and CDR2: SGHAT, FQNNGV. The trim removed 5 bases at V and 6 bases at J, leaving 7 bases unmatched. The CDR3 contains 15 residues. This CDR3 reads CASSSRTSGSNEQFF. For the CDR3, the DNA is TGTGCCAGCAGCAGTCGGACTAGCGGATCCAATGAGCAGTTCTTC.

The V and J genes are TRBV5-4 and TRBJ2-7; no clear D. In germline, CDR1 is SGHNT, CDR2 YYREEE (reference sequence). The germline V and J ends were trimmed by 4 bases and 0 bases, with 11 bases remaining between them. The CDR3 consists of 14 residues. The DNA of the CDR3 is TGTGCCAGCAGCCCTGGAGTCAGCTCCTACGAGCAGTACTTC. Its translation: CASSPGVSSYEQYF.

This clonotype was counted between two and nine times. This chain joins TRBV3-1 and TRBJ2-5; D gene ambiguous. The germline gives CDR1 LGHDT, CDR2 YNNKEL (reference sequence). V was pared by 0 bases and J by 2 bases, with 10 bases between. CDR3 length equals 15 residues. The CDR3 region is CASSQDRKPQETQYF. In DNA form, the CDR3 reads TGTGCCAGCAGCCAAGACAGGAAACCTCAAGAGACCCAGTACTTC.

The chain is built from TRBV3-1 and TRBJ1-2; weak D call: TRBD1 (6 bases). Trimming shortened V by 4 bases and J by 1 base, and 10 bases separated the two germline ends. The CDR3 sequence is 14 residues long. CDR1 is LGHDT and CDR2 is YNNKEL in the germline V gene (reference sequence). The CDR3, as DNA: TGTGCCAGCAGCCGACAGGACCTTAACTATGGCTACACCTTC. Encoded protein: CASSRQDLNYGYTF.

In this sample, this clonotype turned up a few times. The chain has TRBV4-1 and TRBJ2-7; D is perhaps TRBD1 or TRBD2 (6 bases each). The CDR3 has 14 residues. The germline V and J ends were trimmed by 1 base and 6 bases, with 13 bases remaining between them. CDR1 MGHRA and CDR2 YSYEKL come from the germline V gene. The CDR3: CASSQVWGAGEQYF. CDR3 nucleotide sequence: TGCGCCAGCAGCCAAGTCTGGGGGGCCGGCGAGCAGTACTTC.

At least ten counts were recorded for this clonotype. V and J are TRBV27 and TRBJ1-4, with a tentative D call TRBD1 (5 bases). The V gene's germline CDR1 is MNHEY and CDR2 SMNVEV (reference sequence). The V gene lost 6 bases and the J gene lost 3 bases, with 14 bases spanning the gap. The CDR3 sequence is 15 residues long. The CDR3 region has the DNA TGTGCCAGCAGACGCACGGGACCGCCTAATGAAAAACTGTTTTTT. This gives the protein CASRRTGPPNEKLFF.

This clonotype was detected a few times. The chain joins TRBV28 to TRBJ2-3, with TRBD2 identical over 13 bases. This CDR3 is 18 amino acids long. V lost 3 bases, J lost 6 bases, and 12 bases stayed unmatched. Germline values: CDR1 MDHEN, CDR2 SYDVKM. The CDR3 bases are TGTGCCAGCAGTTTCGACGGTTCCGGGACTAGCGGGACCGATACGCAGTATTTT. Its translation is CASSFDGSGTSGTDTQYF.

The gene calls are TRBV27 and TRBJ2-3, with 8 bases lining up with TRBD2. Germline CDR1 MNHEY, CDR2 SMNVEV (reference sequence). J was trimmed by 4 bases and V by 5 bases; bases with no gene match: 8. This CDR3 region has 15 residues. This CDR3 reads CASSRRGLAPDTQYF. CDR3 sequence (DNA): TGTGCCAGCAGTAGACGCGGACTAGCACCAGATACGCAGTATTTT.

This clonotype was observed many times. The chain combines TRBV18 with TRBJ2-5, with unresolved D. From germline, CDR1 is KGHSH and CDR2 LQKENI. This CDR3 is built from 13 residues. V was cut by 8 bases and J by 2 bases, with 12 bases left in between. CDR3 nucleotides: TGTGCCAGCAGCCCCACTCTACAAGAGACCCAGTACTTC. Translated, it gives CASSPTLQETQYF.

The chain carries TRBV11-3 and TRBJ2-7, with D perhaps TRBD1 (6 bases). The CDR3 runs 15 residues. V lost 3 bases and J lost 7, with 19 bases in between. Germline V CDR1 and CDR2: SGHNT, YENEEA. CDR3 bases: TGTGCCAGCAGCTTGGGACATCGGGACGCCGCTGAGCAGTACTTC. Its protein is CASSLGHRDAAEQYF.

The J gene is TRBJ2-1, the V gene TRBV5-4, with D possibly being TRBD1 or TRBD2 (5 bases each). This CDR3 is built from 16 residues. The germline gives CDR1 SGHNT, CDR2 YYREEE (reference sequence). V lost 0 bases and J 0 bases, leaving 10 bases between the germline ends. The CDR3 reads CASSLGGTASYNEQFF. DNA of the CDR3: TGTGCCAGCAGCTTGGGGGGGACGGCCTCCTACAATGAGCAGTTCTTC.

The J gene is TRBJ2-2, the V gene TRBV30; tentative D call: TRBD2 (6 bases). Germline V lookup: CDR1 GTSNPN, CDR2 SVGIG (reference sequence). The CDR3 extends over 14 amino acids. V was trimmed by 4 bases and J by 1 base, leaving 10 bases between them. CDR3 sequence reads: CAWKWDLNTGELFF. CDR3 DNA sequence: TGTGCCTGGAAATGGGACTTGAACACCGGGGAGCTGTTTTTT.

This clonotype turned up a few times. The chain recombines TRBV18 with TRBJ1-5; a possible D gene is TRBD1 (5 bases). V was trimmed by 4 bases and J by 2 bases, leaving 21 bases between them. The length of the CDR3 is 18 residues. Germline loops: CDR1 KGHSH, CDR2 LQKENI. The CDR3 DNA sequence: TGTGCCAGCTCACAGACGGCCCCTAGACAGTTTGGCAATCAGCCCCAGCATTTT. Translating it yields CASSQTAPRQFGNQPQHF.

There are many counts of this clonotype. This chain uses TRBV7-9 with TRBJ1-2; the D gene is possibly TRBD1 (6 bases). V lost 3 bases and J 6 bases, leaving 14 bases between the germline ends. Germline V gives CDR1 SEHNR, CDR2 FQNEAQ (reference sequence). The CDR3 runs to 14 residues. In DNA, the CDR3 is TGTGCCAGCAGCTTGAAGACAGGCGATAATGGCTACACCTTC. It is translated as CASSLKTGDNGYTF.

The rearrangement uses TRBV11-1 and TRBJ2-1; D perhaps matches TRBD2 (6 bases). From germline, CDR1 is SGHAT and CDR2 FQDESV (reference sequence). The CDR3 extends over 18 amino acids. V was clipped by 1 base and J by 4 bases, with 20 bases between them. The CDR3 sequence is CASSLGGFSDYPYNEQFF. DNA for the CDR3: TGTGCCAGCAGCTTAGGAGGTTTTTCGGACTACCCGTACAATGAGCAGTTCTTC.

The chain recombines TRBV3-1 with TRBJ1-6; D unresolved. From germline, CDR1 is LGHDT and CDR2 YNNKEL (reference sequence). This CDR3 is 14 amino acids long. The V end was cut by 1 base, the J end by 9 bases, with 10 bases between. CDR3 in DNA: TGTGCCAGCAGCCAAGGGTTAAGTGGTTCACCCCTCCACTTT. Encoded protein: CASSQGLSGSPLHF.

The table lists this clonotype with a few counts. The V and J genes are TRBV7-6 and TRBJ2-3, with TRBD2 matching 12 bases. This CDR3 comprises 16 residues. Germline CDR1 SGHVS, CDR2 FNYEAQ. Germline trimming cut 5 bases from V and 5 bases from J; bases unmatched to any gene: 8. The DNA of the CDR3 is TGTGCCAGCAGCCGATCGGCACTAGCGGGAGGAGATACGCAGTATTTT. Amino acid sequence: CASSRSALAGGDTQYF.

This clonotype was counted ten times or more. The chain recombines TRBV9 with TRBJ2-7; 11 bases line up with TRBD2. The germline V gene encodes CDR1 SGDLS and CDR2 YYNGEE. CDR3 length equals 15 residues. With 4 bases clipped from V and 2 bases from J, the junction kept 5 bases outside the gene matches. CDR3 DNA: TGTGCCAGCAGCCCAACACTAGCGGGAGCCTACGAGCAGTACTTC. It is translated as CASSPTLAGAYEQYF.

The chain links TRBV15 to TRBJ2-1, with TRBD2 matching over 7 bases. CDR3 length equals 17 residues. CDR1 and CDR2 from the germline V gene are LNHNV and YYDKDF (reference sequence). Losses at the gene ends were 1 base for V and 1 base for J; bases not matched to a gene: 7. CDR3 region: CATSRGKGLDSYNEQFF. CDR3 DNA sequence: TGTGCCACCAGCAGAGGTAAAGGACTAGATTCCTACAATGAGCAGTTCTTC. The variable domain in full, with the rest retrieved from reference TRBV15 and TRBJ2-1, is DAMVIQNPRYQVTQFGKPVTLSCSQTLNHNVMYWYQQKSSQAPKLLFHYYDKDFNNEADTPDNFQSRRPNTSFCFLDIRSPGLGDTAMYLCATSRGKGLDSYNEQFFGPGTRLTVL.

The chain couples TRBV5-5 to TRBJ2-5, with D perhaps assigned TRBD1 or TRBD2 (6 bases each). V lost 8 bases and J 1 base, leaving 21 bases between the germline ends. Germline V gives CDR1 SGHKS, CDR2 YYEKEE (reference sequence). This CDR3 is 16 amino acids long. CDR3: CASPTPGDTVQETQYF. In nucleotides, the CDR3 is TGTGCCAGTCCAACCCCGGGGGACACGGTCCAAGAGACCCAGTACTTC.